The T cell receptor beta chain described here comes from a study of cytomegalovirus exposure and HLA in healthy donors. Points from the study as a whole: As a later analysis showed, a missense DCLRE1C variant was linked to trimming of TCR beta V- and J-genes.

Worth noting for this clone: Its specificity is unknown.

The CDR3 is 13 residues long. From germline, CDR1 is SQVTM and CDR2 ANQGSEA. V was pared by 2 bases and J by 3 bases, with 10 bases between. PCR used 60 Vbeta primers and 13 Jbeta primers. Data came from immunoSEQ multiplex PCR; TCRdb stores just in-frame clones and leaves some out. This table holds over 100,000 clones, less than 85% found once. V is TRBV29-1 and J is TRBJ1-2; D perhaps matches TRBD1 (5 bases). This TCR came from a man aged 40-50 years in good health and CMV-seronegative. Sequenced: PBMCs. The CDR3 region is CSVELGQYYGYTF. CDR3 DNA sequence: TGCAGCGTTGAACTGGGGCAGTACTATGGCTACACCTTC. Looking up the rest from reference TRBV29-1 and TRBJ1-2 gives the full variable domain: SAVISQKPSRDICQRGTSLTIQCQVDSQVTMMFWYRQQPGQSLTLIATANQGSEATYESGFVIDKFPISRPNLTFSTLTVSNMSPEDSSIYLCSVELGQYYGYTFGSGTRLTVV.